A selection of T cell receptor beta chains follows, all from one sample in a study of T-cell memory formation after mild COVID-19. TCRdb reprocessed the 5' RACE reads via MiXCR and lists one record per CDR3 protein. Among 350,000 to 500,000 distinct CDR3 sequences listed, roughly 18% were seen once. Sequenced sample: PBMCs or a T cell subset sorted from them (not recorded which). The receptors come from a man aged 18 to 29 who had mild COVID-19 (a few samples of this study predate the infection). Cell type and time point are not known. Each CDR3 is given without its conserved first and last residue.

j_call v_call cdr3_aa
TRBJ1-4 TRBV6-1 ASSPGRNNEKLF
TRBJ2-5 TRBV5-1 ASSPGGTETQY
TRBJ2-7 TRBV18 ASSLRQGYYEQY
TRBJ2-1 TRBV5-1 ASSLDHRRGINEQF
TRBJ2-2 TRBV18 ASSPGPGFSNTGELF
TRBJ2-7 TRBV7-6 ASSHNRGKGPYEQY
TRBJ2-5 TRBV7-7 ASSSRAIRDRGETQY
TRBJ1-5 TRBV7-2 ASSSRGYSNQPQH
TRBJ2-3 TRBV11-3 ASSPGTSRLDTQY
TRBJ2-5 TRBV20-1 SARFGGAQETQY
TRBJ2-1 TRBV20-1 SAPTPPRGPNEQF
TRBJ1-1 TRBV6-5 ASSYRQLNTEAF
TRBJ2-5 TRBV5-1 ASTSEAGGQETQY
TRBJ2-6 TRBV5-1 ASSPPGANVLT
TRBJ2-1 TRBV9 ASSVAGGFWHEQF
TRBJ1-6 TRBV9 ASMDRVFYNSPLH
TRBJ1-4 TRBV4-2 ASSTRPGQGNEKLF
TRBJ1-5 TRBV10-3 AISDGRPQH
TRBJ2-3 TRBV12-3/TRBV12-4 ASRPAAGVPTDTQY
TRBJ2-3 TRBV6-2/TRBV6-3 ASSYSGRTQY
TRBJ1-1 TRBV19 ATGVSEAF
TRBJ2-1 TRBV6-5 ASSRQGMNEQF
TRBJ1-5 TRBV3-1 ASSRSRDQPQH
TRBJ1-6 TRBV7-9 ASSGPLGSPLH
TRBJ2-4 TRBV6-5 ASSYTGGRDIQY
TRBJ2-3 TRBV7-2 ASSPGGGSTDTQY
TRBJ2-6 TRBV21-1 ASSKAVTPPGANVLT
TRBJ1-5 TRBV6-2/TRBV6-3 ASSWGQGTNQPQH
TRBJ2-3 TRBV29-1 SVTTSGIDTQY
TRBJ2-3 TRBV10-2 ASSERGMRLTDTQY
TRBJ1-3 TRBV7-2 ASSLADGSGNTIY
TRBJ1-1 TRBV7-9 ASNWGSGGEAF
TRBJ2-7 TRBV6-2/TRBV6-3 ASGRTGVTYEQY
TRBJ1-4 TRBV7-2 ASSLGGAANEKLF
TRBJ2-1 TRBV20-1 SARPMGRGANNEQF
TRBJ1-4 TRBV25-1 ASSEGTGNEKLF
TRBJ2-2 TRBV12-3/TRBV12-4 ASSLGRLGELF
TRBJ2-2 TRBV5-6 ASSRGGPTITLGELF
TRBJ2-5 TRBV5-1 ASSLERAGGRETQY
TRBJ2-3 TRBV6-2/TRBV6-3 ASSRRTGPPEY
TRBJ1-2 TRBV19 ASSTSGTGHGYT
TRBJ2-1 TRBV28 ASRSPDYNEQF